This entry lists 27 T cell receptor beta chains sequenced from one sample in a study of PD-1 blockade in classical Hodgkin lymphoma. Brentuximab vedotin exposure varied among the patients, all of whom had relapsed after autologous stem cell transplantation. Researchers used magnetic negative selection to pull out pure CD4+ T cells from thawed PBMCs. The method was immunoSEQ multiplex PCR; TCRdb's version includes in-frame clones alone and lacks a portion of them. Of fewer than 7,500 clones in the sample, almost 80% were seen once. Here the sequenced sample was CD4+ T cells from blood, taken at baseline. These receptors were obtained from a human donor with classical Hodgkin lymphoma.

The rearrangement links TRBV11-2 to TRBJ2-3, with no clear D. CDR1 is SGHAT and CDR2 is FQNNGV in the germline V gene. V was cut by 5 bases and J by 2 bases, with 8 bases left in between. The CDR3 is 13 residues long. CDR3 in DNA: TGTGCCAGCAGCCACAGCTACACAGATACGCAGTATTTT. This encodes CASSHSYTDTQYF. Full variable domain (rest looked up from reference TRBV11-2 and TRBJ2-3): EAGVAQSPRYKIIEKRQSVAFWCNPISGHATLYWYQQILGQGPKLLIQFQNNGVVDDSQLPKDRFSAERLKGVDSTLKIQPAKLEDSAVYLCASSHSYTDTQYFGPGTRLTVL.

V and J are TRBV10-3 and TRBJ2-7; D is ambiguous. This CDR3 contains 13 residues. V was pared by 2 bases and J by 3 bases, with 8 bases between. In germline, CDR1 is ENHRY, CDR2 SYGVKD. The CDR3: CAISEGQDYEQYF. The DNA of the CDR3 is TGTGCCATCAGTGAGGGGCAAGACTACGAGCAGTACTTC.

The CDR3 DNA follows: TGTGCCAGAAGCAAGGACAGGGAGAATCAGCCCCAGCATTTT. Amino acids: CARSKDRENQPQHF. This chain links TRBV5-3 with TRBJ1-5; 8 bases align to TRBD1. TRBV5-3 is an ORF, and what it does is uncertain. CDR3 length: 14 residues. J was trimmed by 4 bases and V by 4 bases; bases with no gene match: 4.

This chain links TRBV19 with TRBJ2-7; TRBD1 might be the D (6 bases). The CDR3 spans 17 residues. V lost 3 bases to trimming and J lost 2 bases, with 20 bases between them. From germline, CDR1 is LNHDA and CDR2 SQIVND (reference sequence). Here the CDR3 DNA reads TGTGCCAGTAGTATTTTATATGGGACAAGATCCACCTACGAGCAGTACTTC. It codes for CASSILYGTRSTYEQYF.

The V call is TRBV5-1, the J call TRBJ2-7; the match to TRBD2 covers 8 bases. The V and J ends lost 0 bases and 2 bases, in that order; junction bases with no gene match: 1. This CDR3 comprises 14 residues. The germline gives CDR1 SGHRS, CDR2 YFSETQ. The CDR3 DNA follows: TGCGCCAGCAGCTTGGGGACTAGCACCTACGAGCAGTACTTC. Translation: CASSLGTSTYEQYF. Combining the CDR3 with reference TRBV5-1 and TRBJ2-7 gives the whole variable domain KAGVTQTPRYLIKTRGQQVTLSCSPISGHRSVSWYQQTPGQGLQFLFEYFSETQRNKGNFPGRFSGRQFSNSRSEMNVSTLELGDSALYLCASSLGTSTYEQYFGPGTRLTVT.

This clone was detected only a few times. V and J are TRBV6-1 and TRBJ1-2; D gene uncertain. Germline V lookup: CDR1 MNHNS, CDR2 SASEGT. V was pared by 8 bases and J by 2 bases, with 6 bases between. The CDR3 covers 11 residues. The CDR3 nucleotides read TGTGCCAGCGCCAGAAACTATGGCTACACCTTC. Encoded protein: CASARNYGYTF.

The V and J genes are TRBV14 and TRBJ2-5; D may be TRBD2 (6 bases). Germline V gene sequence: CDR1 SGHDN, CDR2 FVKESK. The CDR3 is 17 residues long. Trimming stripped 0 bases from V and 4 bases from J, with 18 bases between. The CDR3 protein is CASSQDTPGVRRETQYF. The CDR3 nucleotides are TGTGCCAGCAGCCAAGATACCCCGGGAGTGAGGAGAGAGACCCAGTACTTC.

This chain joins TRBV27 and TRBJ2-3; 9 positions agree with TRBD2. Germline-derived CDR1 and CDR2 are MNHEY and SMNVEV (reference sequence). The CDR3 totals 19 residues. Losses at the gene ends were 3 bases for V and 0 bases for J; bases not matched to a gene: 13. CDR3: CASSLTSGPSLPSTDTQYF. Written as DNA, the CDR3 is TGTGCCAGCAGTTTGACTAGCGGACCGAGCTTGCCTAGCACAGATACGCAGTATTTT.

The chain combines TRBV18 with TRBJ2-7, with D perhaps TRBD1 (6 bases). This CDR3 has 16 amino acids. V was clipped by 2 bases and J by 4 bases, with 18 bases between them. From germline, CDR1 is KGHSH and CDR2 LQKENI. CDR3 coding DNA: TGTGCCAGCTCACCAGGGGGCCCAAATGAGGGGTACGAGCAGTACTTC. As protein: CASSPGGPNEGYEQYF.

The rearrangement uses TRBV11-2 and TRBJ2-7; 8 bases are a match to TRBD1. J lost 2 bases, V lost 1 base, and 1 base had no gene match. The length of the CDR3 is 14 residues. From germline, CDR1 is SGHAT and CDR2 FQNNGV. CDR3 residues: CASSLVGQAYEQYF. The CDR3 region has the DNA TGTGCCAGCAGCTTAGTGGGACAGGCCTACGAGCAGTACTTC.

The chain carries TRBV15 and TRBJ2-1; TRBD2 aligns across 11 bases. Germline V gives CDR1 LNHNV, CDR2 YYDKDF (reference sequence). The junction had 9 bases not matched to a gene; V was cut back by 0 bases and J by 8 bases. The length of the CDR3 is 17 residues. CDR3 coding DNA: TGTGCCACCAGCAGAGATCATGATAGCGGGAGGGCCCATGAGCAGTTCTTC. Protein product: CATSRDHDSGRAHEQFF. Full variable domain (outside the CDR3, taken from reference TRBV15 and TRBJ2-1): DAMVIQNPRYQVTQFGKPVTLSCSQTLNHNVMYWYQQKSSQAPKLLFHYYDKDFNNEADTPDNFQSRRPNTSFCFLDIRSPGLGDTAMYLCATSRDHDSGRAHEQFFGPGTRLTVL.

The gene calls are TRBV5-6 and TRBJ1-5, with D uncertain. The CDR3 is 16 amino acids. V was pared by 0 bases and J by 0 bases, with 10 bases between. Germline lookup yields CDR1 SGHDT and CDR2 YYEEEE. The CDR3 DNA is TGTGCCAGCAGCTTGGGGCCGTTCAATAGCAATCAGCCCCAGCATTTT. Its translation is CASSLGPFNSNQPQHF.

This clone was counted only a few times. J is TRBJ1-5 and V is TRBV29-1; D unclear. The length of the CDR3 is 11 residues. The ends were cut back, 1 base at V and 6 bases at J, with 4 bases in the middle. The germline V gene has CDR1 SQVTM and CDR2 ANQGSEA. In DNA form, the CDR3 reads TGCAGCGTTGAAGGACCTCAGCCCCAGCATTTT. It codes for CSVEGPQPQHF.

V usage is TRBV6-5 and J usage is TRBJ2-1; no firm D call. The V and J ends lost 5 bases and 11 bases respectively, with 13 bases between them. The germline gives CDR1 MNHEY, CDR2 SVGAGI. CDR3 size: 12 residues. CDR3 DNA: TGTGCCAGCAGTGCCCCAACAATGAAGCAGTTCTTC. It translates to CASSAPTMKQFF.

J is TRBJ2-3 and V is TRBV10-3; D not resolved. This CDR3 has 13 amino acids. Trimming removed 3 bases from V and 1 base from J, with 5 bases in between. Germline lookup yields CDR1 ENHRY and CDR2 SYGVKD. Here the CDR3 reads CAISESRTDTQYF. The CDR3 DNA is TGTGCCATCAGTGAAAGTCGCACAGATACGCAGTATTTT.

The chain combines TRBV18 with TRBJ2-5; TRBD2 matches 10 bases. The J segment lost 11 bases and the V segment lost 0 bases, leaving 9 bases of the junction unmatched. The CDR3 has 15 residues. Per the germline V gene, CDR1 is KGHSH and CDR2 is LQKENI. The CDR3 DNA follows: TGTGCCAGCTCACCACCCGGGACTAGCGCTCCTCGGCAGTACTTC. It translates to CASSPPGTSAPRQYF.

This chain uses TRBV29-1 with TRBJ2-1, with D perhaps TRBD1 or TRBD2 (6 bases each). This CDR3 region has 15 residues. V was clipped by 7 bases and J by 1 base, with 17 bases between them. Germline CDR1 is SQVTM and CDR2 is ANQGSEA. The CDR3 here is CSGSLAGHSYNEQFF. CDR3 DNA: TGCAGCGGGTCCCTTGCGGGACATTCCTACAATGAGCAGTTCTTC.

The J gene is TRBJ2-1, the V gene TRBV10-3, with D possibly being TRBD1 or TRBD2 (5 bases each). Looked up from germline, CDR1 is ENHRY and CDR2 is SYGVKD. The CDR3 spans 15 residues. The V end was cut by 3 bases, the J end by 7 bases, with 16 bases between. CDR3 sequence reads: CAISDGQGVGNEQFF. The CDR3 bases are TGTGCCATCAGTGATGGGCAGGGAGTGGGGAATGAGCAGTTCTTC.

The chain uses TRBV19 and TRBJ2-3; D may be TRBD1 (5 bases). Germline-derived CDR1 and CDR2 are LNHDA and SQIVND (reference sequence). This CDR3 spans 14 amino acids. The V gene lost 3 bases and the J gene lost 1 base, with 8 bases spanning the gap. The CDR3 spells CASSIKGGTDTQYF. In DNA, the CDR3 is TGTGCCAGTAGTATCAAAGGGGGCACAGATACGCAGTATTTT. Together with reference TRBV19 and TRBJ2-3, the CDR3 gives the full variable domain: DGGITQSPKYLFRKEGQNVTLSCEQNLNHDAMYWYRQDPGQGLRLIYYSQIVNDFQKGDIAEGYSVSREKKESFPLTVTSAQKNPTAFYLCASSIKGGTDTQYFGPGTRLTVL.

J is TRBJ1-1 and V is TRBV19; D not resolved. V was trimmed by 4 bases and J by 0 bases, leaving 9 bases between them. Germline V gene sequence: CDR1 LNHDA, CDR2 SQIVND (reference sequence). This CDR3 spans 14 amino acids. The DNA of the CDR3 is TGTGCCAGTAGTAGGCAGTCCTTGAACACTGAAGCTTTCTTT. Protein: CASSRQSLNTEAFF.

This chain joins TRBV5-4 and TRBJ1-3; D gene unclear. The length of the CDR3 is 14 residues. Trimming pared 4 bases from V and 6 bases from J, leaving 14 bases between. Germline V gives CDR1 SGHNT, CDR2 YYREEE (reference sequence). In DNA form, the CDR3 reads TGTGCCAGCAGCCTGGACGAACGCGAAAACACCATATATTTT. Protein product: CASSLDERENTIYF.

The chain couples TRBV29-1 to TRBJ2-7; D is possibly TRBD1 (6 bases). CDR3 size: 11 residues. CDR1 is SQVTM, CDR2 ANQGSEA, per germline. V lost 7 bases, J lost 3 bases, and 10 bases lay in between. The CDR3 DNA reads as TGCAGCGCCAGGACAGACTACGAGCAGTACTTC. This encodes CSARTDYEQYF.

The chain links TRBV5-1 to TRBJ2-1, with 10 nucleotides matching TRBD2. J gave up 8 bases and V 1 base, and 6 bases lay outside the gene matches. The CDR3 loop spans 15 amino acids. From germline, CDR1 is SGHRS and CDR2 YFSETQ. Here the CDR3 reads CASSLRASGSYEQFF. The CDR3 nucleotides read TGCGCCAGCAGCTTGCGGGCTAGCGGGAGCTATGAGCAGTTCTTC.

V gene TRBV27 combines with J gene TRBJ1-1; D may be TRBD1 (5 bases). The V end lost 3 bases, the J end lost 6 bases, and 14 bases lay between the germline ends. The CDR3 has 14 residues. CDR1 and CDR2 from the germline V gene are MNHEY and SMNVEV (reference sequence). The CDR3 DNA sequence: TGTGCCAGCAGTTTCAACCAGGGCGGCGCTGAAGCTTTCTTT. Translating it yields CASSFNQGGAEAFF.

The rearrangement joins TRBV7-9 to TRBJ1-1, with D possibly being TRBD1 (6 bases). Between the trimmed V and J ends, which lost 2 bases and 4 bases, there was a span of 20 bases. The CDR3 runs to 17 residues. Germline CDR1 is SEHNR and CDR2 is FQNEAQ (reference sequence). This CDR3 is CASSLWLGAGLGTEAFF. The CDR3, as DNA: TGTGCCAGCAGCTTATGGCTGGGGGCAGGCTTGGGCACTGAAGCTTTCTTT.

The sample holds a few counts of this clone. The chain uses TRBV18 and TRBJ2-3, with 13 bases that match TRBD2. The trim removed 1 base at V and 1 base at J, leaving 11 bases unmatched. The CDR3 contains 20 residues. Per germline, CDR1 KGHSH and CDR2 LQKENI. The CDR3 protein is CASSPLLTSGRTRGTDTQYF. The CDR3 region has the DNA TGTGCCAGCTCACCACTGCTGACTAGCGGGAGGACTCGTGGCACAGATACGCAGTATTTT.

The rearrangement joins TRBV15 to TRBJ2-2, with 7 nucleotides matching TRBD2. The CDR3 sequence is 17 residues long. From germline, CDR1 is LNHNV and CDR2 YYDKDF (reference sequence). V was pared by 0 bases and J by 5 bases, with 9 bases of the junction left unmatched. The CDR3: CATSRDFAGAVTGELFF. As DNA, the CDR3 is TGTGCCACCAGCAGAGATTTTGCGGGAGCGGTAACCGGGGAGCTGTTTTTT.